Detailed here is one TCR beta chain. Its cognate antigen has yet to be identified. No much larger clonotype is one base removed from it; base qualities were not supplied. Distinct nucleotide sequences in the sample also encode this CDR3. The data belong to a study of T cell changes during pregnancy in multiple sclerosis (dated by TCRdb to between 2017 and 2020). Regarding the research as a whole: The study examined how the T cell repertoire changed over the course of pregnancy in women with multiple sclerosis.

CDR1 and CDR2, per the germline V gene, are LGHNA and YSLEER. The cysteine opens and the phenylalanine closes a CDR3 of 15 amino acids. Only the CDR3 DNA is retained, 45 bases long and in frame from the first base. Trimming accounts for 0 bases at V and 4 bases at J, while the number of junction bases matched to no gene is 3. Library method: the immunoSEQ multiplex PCR assay. TCRdb holds this immuneACCESS table with in-frame rearrangements only. Some clones are missing; in checked studies, unresolved V genes explain under half, and the rest has no known cause. The sample data list more than 75,000 clones, and 90% to 95% of these were observed just once. The ten largest clones capture roughly 0.94% of the sample.

Sequencing was performed on peripheral blood, taken in the first trimester of pregnancy. The chain joins TRBV4-3 to TRBJ1-2; TRBD1 aligns with 9 central bases. This clonotype was obtained from a female donor with multiple sclerosis, enrolled in a pregnancy study. This receptor carries the CDR3 CASSQDRTGAYGYTF. The nucleotide sequence reads as follows: TGCGCCAGCAGCCAAGATCGGACAGGGGCCTATGGCTACACCTTC.